This T cell receptor (beta chain) originates from a study of cytomegalovirus exposure and HLA in healthy donors. The trim removed 5 bases at V and 5 bases at J, leaving 5 bases unmatched. Germline V lookup: CDR1 SEHNR, CDR2 FQNEAQ (reference sequence). The CDR3 is 15 residues long. Researchers ran the PCR with 60 Vbeta and 13 Jbeta primers. The data were produced by immunoSEQ multiplex PCR, yet TCRdb's version contains in-frame clones alone and is incomplete. The sample shows about 250,000 clones, around 90% of them seen only once. The receptor comes from a girl aged 2 to 9 in good health and CMV-seronegative. Sequencing used PBMCs. This chain links TRBV7-9 with TRBJ2-5; 13 bases are shared with TRBD2. The CDR3 protein is CASSPGLAGVETQYF. CDR3 in DNA: TGTGCCAGCAGCCCAGGACTAGCGGGGGTGGAGACCCAGTACTTC.